The 32 T cell receptor beta chains below come from one sample, sequenced in a study of graft-versus-host responses after intestinal transplantation. Data came from immunoSEQ multiplex PCR; TCRdb stores just in-frame clones and leaves some out. The sample carries 70,000 or so clones, over 75% recorded once. The antigens of these receptors remain unknown. The specimen comprised unstimulated CD4+ T cells sorted from spleen or lymph node cells, sampled before transplant. These receptors were collected from a human donor who was the organ donor for an intestinal transplant.

The V gene is TRBV2, the J gene TRBJ2-5, with 7 bases that match TRBD1. V shed 6 bases, J shed 0 bases, and the junction held 7 bases outside the gene matches. Germline CDR1 reads SNHLY; CDR2 reads FYNNEI. The CDR3 consists of 15 residues. The CDR3 spells CASRTDRANQETQYF. CDR3 bases: TGTGCCAGCAGAACCGACAGGGCCAACCAAGAGACCCAGTACTTC.

The chain couples TRBV7-8 to TRBJ2-3; TRBD1 aligns across 7 bases. Looked up from germline, CDR1 is SGHVS and CDR2 is FQNEAQ. The CDR3 has 14 amino acids. The trim removed 6 bases at V and 4 bases at J, leaving 7 bases unmatched. The CDR3 sequence: CASRTGVPADTQYF. The CDR3 DNA follows: TGTGCCAGCAGAACAGGGGTGCCTGCAGATACGCAGTATTTT.

The DNA of the CDR3 is TGTGCCAGCAGCTTAGGGCGACAGGGTGCGGGTGAGCAGTTCTTC. Amino acids: CASSLGRQGAGEQFF. The chain combines TRBV7-2 with TRBJ2-1, with TRBD1 identical over 7 bases. V trimming: 1 base; J trimming: 9 bases; junction bases outside the gene matches: 9. The CDR3 length is 15 residues. Germline CDR1 reads SGHTA; CDR2 reads FQGNSA.

The chain uses TRBV28 and TRBJ1-2; the D is unclear. This CDR3 spans 11 amino acids. Trimming removed 8 bases from V and 2 bases from J, with 6 bases in between. The V gene's germline CDR1 is MDHEN and CDR2 SYDVKM. The CDR3 sequence is CASSGNYGYTF. DNA of the CDR3: TGTGCCAGCTCCGGGAACTATGGCTACACCTTC.

In nucleotides, the CDR3 is TGTGCCAGCAGTGACTTGGGCAGGGGGCAAGCGGAAGCTTTCTTT. Amino acids: CASSDLGRGQAEAFF. V gene TRBV2 combines with J gene TRBJ1-1; 8 positions agree with TRBD1. There are 15 residues in the CDR3. Germline trimming cut 3 bases from V and 8 bases from J; bases unmatched to any gene: 11. CDR1 and CDR2 from the germline V gene are SNHLY and FYNNEI.

This clone was counted between two and nine times. This rearrangement joins TRBV5-6 to TRBJ1-2; D uncertain. Trimming removed 1 base from V and 8 bases from J, with 9 bases in between. This CDR3 is built from 12 residues. From germline, CDR1 is SGHDT and CDR2 YYEEEE. CDR3 sequence (DNA): TGTGCCAGCAGCTTGCTGGGCGAAGGCTACACCTTC. This gives the protein CASSLLGEGYTF.

The V call is TRBV19, the J call TRBJ1-2, with D tentatively TRBD1 (6 bases). The germline V gene has CDR1 LNHDA and CDR2 SQIVND (reference sequence). Trimming took 8 bases from V and 0 from J, leaving 7 bases between them. The length of the CDR3 is 12 residues. CDR3 protein: CASWTANYGYTF. CDR3 bases: TGTGCCAGTTGGACAGCTAACTATGGCTACACCTTC.

The chain employs TRBV11-2 and TRBJ2-1; tentative D call: TRBD2 (6 bases). Trimming shortened V by 5 bases and J by 10 bases, and 12 bases separated the two germline ends. Per germline, CDR1 SGHAT and CDR2 FQNNGV. The CDR3 is 12 amino acids. As DNA, the CDR3 is TGTGCCAGCAGCCCCCGGAGGGGCGAGCAGTTCTTC. Protein product: CASSPRRGEQFF.

The chain uses TRBV15 and TRBJ1-2, with D possibly TRBD1 on 5 matching bases. In germline, CDR1 is LNHNV, CDR2 YYDKDF (reference sequence). The ends were cut back, 5 bases at V and 2 bases at J, with 15 bases in the middle. The CDR3 loop spans 15 amino acids. The CDR3 loop is CATSVRDSGNYGYTF. CDR3 nucleotides: TGTGCCACCAGCGTCCGGGACTCGGGAAACTATGGCTACACCTTC.

V is TRBV28 and J is TRBJ1-5, with 8 bases that match TRBD1. CDR3 length: 14 residues. CDR1 is MDHEN, CDR2 SYDVKM, per germline. With 2 bases clipped from V and 6 bases from J, the junction kept 3 bases outside the gene matches. Written as DNA, the CDR3 is TGTGCCAGCAGTTTAGCAGGGGGCGTTCAGCCCCAGCATTTT. It specifies CASSLAGGVQPQHF.

This clone showed up just once. J is TRBJ2-4 and V is TRBV21-1; the table's D gene call, TRBD1, was not cross checked with the DNA. TRBV21-1 is a known pseudogene. The CDR3 runs 19 residues. In nucleotides, the CDR3 is TGTGCCAGCAGCATGAAGAACAGGGGCTCCCCCAAGGCCAAAAACATTCAGTACTTC. It codes for CASSMKNRGSPKAKNIQYF.

In its sample, this clone was seen once. The chain uses TRBV30 and TRBJ2-7; a weak D match, TRBD2 (6 bases). This CDR3 is built from 13 residues. The germline V gene encodes CDR1 GTSNPN and CDR2 SVGIG (reference sequence). The V end lost 1 base, the J end lost 0 bases, and 7 bases lay between the germline ends. CDR3 in amino acids: CAWSDGSSYEQYV. DNA of the CDR3: TGTGCCTGGAGTGACGGGAGCTCCTACGAGCAGTACGTC.

V is TRBV7-9 and J is TRBJ2-3; 7 nucleotides align to TRBD1. This CDR3 spans 15 amino acids. Germline CDR1 reads SEHNR; CDR2 reads FQNEAQ (reference sequence). Trimming removed 4 bases from V and 5 bases from J; junction bases left unmatched: 9. CDR3 loop: CASSYDRENGDTQYF. The CDR3 nucleotides read TGTGCCAGCAGCTACGACAGGGAGAATGGAGATACGCAGTATTTT.

V usage is TRBV5-4 and J usage is TRBJ2-5; 8 nucleotides line up with TRBD2. Trimming removed 0 bases from V and 5 bases from J; junction bases left unmatched: 6. Germline CDR1 reads SGHNT; CDR2 reads YYREEE (reference sequence). There are 15 residues in the CDR3. The CDR3 DNA reads as TGTGCCAGCAGCTTGGGGCGGGGGGCGCGGGAGACCCAGTACTTC. This sequence encodes CASSLGRGARETQYF.

The chain joins TRBV6-6 to TRBJ2-5; tentatively, D is TRBD1 (5 bases). This CDR3 has 14 residues. Germline-derived CDR1 and CDR2 are MNHNY and SVGAGI (reference sequence). Trimming removed 3 bases at V and 4 bases at J, with 12 bases between. CDR3 nucleotides: TGTGCCAGCAGTTATGGGGCCCCAGGAGAGACCCAGTACTTC. This sequence encodes CASSYGAPGETQYF.

The chain couples TRBV6-5 to TRBJ1-2; TRBD1 matches at 8 bases. This CDR3 has 15 residues. Germline lookup yields CDR1 MNHEY and CDR2 SVGAGI. V trimming: 4 bases; J trimming: 0 bases; junction bases outside the gene matches: 4. CDR3 region: CASSSRTGPNYGYTF. Here the CDR3 DNA reads TGTGCCAGCAGTTCCCGGACAGGGCCTAACTATGGCTACACCTTC.

The chain is built from TRBV20-1 and TRBJ1-5; D gene uncertain. CDR3 length equals 11 residues. Between the trimmed V and J ends, which lost 3 bases and 4 bases, there was a span of 4 bases. Germline CDR1 reads DFQATT; CDR2 reads SNEGSKA (reference sequence). In nucleotides, the CDR3 is TGCAGTGCTAGGCGTAATCAGCCCCAGCATTTT. Protein sequence: CSARRNQPQHF.

This clone was detected a few times. V is TRBV5-4 and J is TRBJ1-5, with D perhaps matching TRBD1 (6 bases). Trimming pared 3 bases from V and 3 bases from J, leaving 10 bases between. There are 14 residues in the CDR3. Germline V CDR1 and CDR2: SGHNT, YYREEE (reference sequence). The CDR3 loop reads CASSSRGLNQPQHF. CDR3 DNA: TGTGCCAGCAGCTCCAGGGGCCTCAATCAGCCCCAGCATTTT.

The chain combines TRBV28 with TRBJ1-5, with D unresolved. This CDR3 region has 11 residues. CDR1 and CDR2 from the germline V gene are MDHEN and SYDVKM. V was trimmed by 4 bases and J by 7 bases, leaving 5 bases between them. CDR3 residues: CASSSRQPQHF. The CDR3 nucleotides read TGTGCCAGCAGTTCCCGGCAGCCCCAGCATTTT.

The J gene is TRBJ2-1, the V gene TRBV5-6; 7 bases agree with TRBD2. The CDR3 sequence is 14 residues long. V lost 7 bases and J lost 10; bases outside the gene matches: 14. Germline values: CDR1 SGHDT, CDR2 YYEEEE. The CDR3: CASGYQDRLAEQFF. Written as DNA, the CDR3 is TGTGCCAGCGGTTACCAGGACCGACTAGCCGAGCAGTTCTTC.

This rearrangement joins TRBV6-4 to TRBJ1-5; 12 nucleotides agree with TRBD1. Unmatched junction bases numbered 10, after V lost 3 bases and J lost 4 bases. The length of the CDR3 is 18 residues. CDR1 and CDR2 (germline): MRHNA, SNTAGT. The CDR3 DNA sequence: TGTGCCAGCAGTGATCCGGGACAGGGGGCGGTGGGGAATCAGCCCCAGCATTTT. It codes for CASSDPGQGAVGNQPQHF.

The chain has TRBV9 and TRBJ1-5; D possibly corresponds to TRBD1 (5 bases). CDR1 SGDLS and CDR2 YYNGEE come from the germline V gene. Trimming removed 0 bases from V and 6 bases from J, with 10 bases in between. This CDR3 spans 14 amino acids. The DNA for the CDR3 is TGTGCCAGCAGCGTAGAGGGGTACGGTCAGCCCCAGCATTTT. Its protein is CASSVEGYGQPQHF.

V is TRBV5-6 and J is TRBJ2-7; 9 positions match TRBD1. Germline V gene sequence: CDR1 SGHDT, CDR2 YYEEEE. V was pared by 5 bases and J by 5 bases, with 5 bases of the junction left unmatched. The CDR3 extends over 13 amino acids. This CDR3 is CASSRTGADEQYV. CDR3 bases: TGTGCCAGCAGTCGGACAGGGGCAGACGAGCAGTACGTC.

This chain joins TRBV18 and TRBJ2-7; possibly TRBD1 for D (6 bases). From germline, CDR1 is KGHSH and CDR2 LQKENI. The CDR3 runs to 15 residues. Trimming pared 5 bases from V and 1 base from J, leaving 15 bases between. This chain's CDR3 is CASSRVQGPSYEQYV. The DNA of the CDR3 is TGTGCCAGCTCAAGGGTGCAGGGGCCGTCCTACGAGCAGTACGTC.

The rearrangement uses TRBV4-1 and TRBJ2-3, with 8 bases that match TRBD2. This CDR3 is built from 16 residues. From germline, CDR1 is MGHRA and CDR2 YSYEKL. J lost 5 bases, V lost 5 bases, and 12 bases had no gene match. The CDR3 protein is CASSSRGRGERDTQYF. The CDR3 DNA sequence: TGCGCCAGCAGCTCCCGGGGGCGGGGGGAGAGAGATACGCAGTATTTT.

The gene calls are TRBV6-6 and TRBJ2-5; TRBD2 agrees at 11 bases. CDR1 is MNHNY and CDR2 is SVGAGI in the germline V gene (reference sequence). CDR3 size: 16 residues. The V and J ends lost 6 bases and 1 base, in that order; junction bases with no gene match: 7. The CDR3 DNA sequence: TGTGCCAGCAGCCGAATGACTAGCGGGGCCCAAGAGACCCAGTACTTC. Translation gives CASSRMTSGAQETQYF.

The chain employs TRBV9 and TRBJ1-2, with 8 bases fitting TRBD1. J was trimmed by 0 bases and V by 4 bases; bases with no gene match: 5. Germline V gene data show CDR1 as SGDLS and CDR2 as YYNGEE. The CDR3 contains 15 residues. The DNA for the CDR3 is TGTGCCAGCAGCATGAACAGGGGGACTAACTATGGCTACACCTTC. This encodes CASSMNRGTNYGYTF. The variable domain in full, completed from reference TRBV9 and TRBJ1-2, reads DSGVTQTPKHLITATGQRVTLRCSPRSGDLSVYWYQQSLDQGLQFLIQYYNGEERAKGNILERFSAQQFPDLHSELNLSSLELGDSALYFCASSMNRGTNYGYTFGSGTRLTVV.

This clone came up once. The J gene is TRBJ1-1, the V gene TRBV7-2; 10 bases fit TRBD1. Germline V gene data show CDR1 as SGHTA and CDR2 as FQGNSA. The V segment lost 2 bases and the J segment 4 bases; nucleotides outside the gene matches: 1. This CDR3 contains 14 residues. CDR3 sequence reads: CASSLWTGGTEAFF. The CDR3 region has the DNA TGTGCCAGCAGCTTATGGACAGGGGGCACTGAAGCTTTCTTT.

The chain links TRBV5-1 to TRBJ2-2; no firm D call. This CDR3 has 17 amino acids. Germline assignment: CDR1 SGHRS and CDR2 YFSETQ. V lost 2 bases, J lost 2 bases, and 16 bases lay in between. The CDR3 bases are TGCGCCAGCAGCTTAAACCCCGTTTCCTACAACACCGGGGAGCTGTTTTTT. This codes for CASSLNPVSYNTGELFF.

The chain uses TRBV4-3 and TRBJ2-3, with D possibly being TRBD1 (7 bases). The germline CDR1 and CDR2 sequences are LGHNA and YSLEER. The ends were cut back, 1 base at V and 0 bases at J, with 17 bases in the middle. CDR3 length equals 18 residues. This CDR3 is CASSQADGAGGSTDTQYF. CDR3 nucleotide sequence: TGCGCCAGCAGCCAAGCGGATGGGGCAGGGGGGAGCACAGATACGCAGTATTTT.

In its sample, this clone was seen once. This chain connects TRBV2 to TRBJ1-5, with a tentative D call TRBD1 (6 bases). Germline V gene data show CDR1 as SNHLY and CDR2 as FYNNEI. V shed 6 bases and J shed 0 bases, with 12 bases lying between them. This CDR3 has 15 amino acids. CDR3 loop: CASRDSHYSNQPQHF. The CDR3 DNA sequence: TGTGCCAGCAGGGACAGCCATTATAGCAATCAGCCCCAGCATTTT.

The V and J genes are TRBV6-6 and TRBJ1-5, with D maybe TRBD1 (5 bases). CDR3 length: 16 residues. Germline V gene lookup returns CDR1 MNHNY and CDR2 SVGAGI (reference sequence). Trimming removed 2 bases at V and 5 bases at J, with 16 bases between. CDR3 sequence (DNA): TGTGCCAGCAGTTACCTTCAGGGTACGGTTGATCAGCCCCAGCATTTT. Its translation: CASSYLQGTVDQPQHF.